This TCR beta chain came from a study of T-cell reconstitution after alpha-beta-depleted transplantation in children. This sample's TCRbeta library carried unique molecular identifier barcodes. TCRdb reprocessed the PCR reads with MiXCR, giving one entry per CDR3 protein. The sample contains a few hundred thousand distinct CDR3 sequences, 13% of which appear only once. This clonotype was detected only a few times. This CDR3 region has 13 residues. The V gene's germline CDR1 is LNHNV and CDR2 YYDKDF (reference sequence). Trimming cost V 0 bases and J 5 bases, with 5 bases left between them. This receptor was identified in a human donor who donated a stem cell graft to a child with Fanconi anemia. V is TRBV15 and J is TRBJ1-5; D is unclear. Source: PBMCs, taken from the stem cell graft. The CDR3 DNA reads as TGTGCCACCAGCAGAGATCAGTATCAGCCCCAGCATTTT. Its protein is CATSRDQYQPQHF.